Each of the 20 T cell receptor beta chains below was sequenced from the same sample in a study of molecular identifiers for immune sequencing clone quantification. TCRdb reprocessed the PCR reads via MiXCR and lists one record per CDR3 protein. The sample carries approximately 320,000 distinct CDR3 sequences, roughly 24% recorded once. Sequencing input: naive CD8+ T cells from blood, with Jurkat cell RNA spiked in. Subset in this sample: FACS-sorted CD8+CD4-CCR7+CD45RA+ naive T cells. The receptors originated from a human donor in good health. Some libraries in this study had Jurkat cell RNA spiked in.

This clonotype was detected ten times or more. CDR3 DNA sequence: TGTGCCAGCAGTTTAGCGGGCGCGGGAGATACGCAGTATTTT. Translating gives CASSLAGAGDTQYF. This chain joins TRBV28 and TRBJ2-3, with a weak D call TRBD2 (5 bases). The CDR3 is 14 amino acids. Trimming pared 2 bases from V and 5 bases from J, leaving 11 bases between. The germline V gene encodes CDR1 MDHEN and CDR2 SYDVKM.

The table lists this clonotype with many counts. This chain links TRBV6-1 with TRBJ1-5; D may be TRBD1 (5 bases). The CDR3 has 15 amino acids. Trimming removed 4 bases from V and 8 bases from J, with 18 bases in between. Germline V gene data show CDR1 as MNHNS and CDR2 as SASEGT. CDR3 sequence: CASSVAPQGTKPQHF. The CDR3, as DNA: TGTGCCAGCAGTGTGGCCCCTCAGGGTACGAAGCCCCAGCATTTT.

This clonotype turned up a few times. The chain couples TRBV7-9 to TRBJ1-1; D possibly corresponds to TRBD1 (5 bases). The V gene's germline CDR1 is SEHNR and CDR2 FQNEAQ (reference sequence). The CDR3 runs to 12 residues. The ends were cut back, 5 bases at V and 3 bases at J, with 7 bases in the middle. The CDR3 DNA sequence: TGTGCCAGCAGCGGACACTACACTGAAGCTTTCTTT. Protein sequence: CASSGHYTEAFF.

This clonotype appeared a single time. A single base separates this from a much larger clone, so it may be a read error. The V gene is TRBV28, the J gene TRBJ2-7; maybe TRBD1 (5 bases). Germline CDR1 and CDR2: MDHEN and SYDVKM. The CDR3 is 15 residues long. V lost 5 bases to trimming and J lost 0 bases, with 14 bases between them. CDR3 nucleotide sequence: TGTGCCAGCAGTACCAGGGCTCCGAGCTCCTACGAGCAGTACTTC. Translating it yields CASSTRAPSSYEQYF.

This clonotype was counted at least ten times. V gene TRBV5-8 combines with J gene TRBJ1-1; D might be TRBD1 (5 bases). The V gene lost 0 bases and the J gene lost 4 bases, with 13 bases spanning the gap. Germline V gene lookup returns CDR1 SGHTS and CDR2 YDEGEE. CDR3 length: 15 residues. This chain's CDR3 is CASSLEAGSATEAFF. Here the CDR3 DNA reads TGTGCCAGCAGCTTGGAGGCAGGGTCGGCCACTGAAGCTTTCTTT.

Ten or more counts support this clonotype. The rearrangement uses TRBV25-1 and TRBJ2-7; D perhaps matches TRBD1 (6 bases). Germline-derived CDR1 and CDR2 are MGHDK and SYGVNS. This CDR3 has 17 residues. The ends were cut back, 3 bases at V and 0 bases at J, with 18 bases in the middle. CDR3 in amino acids: CASSDQKQGPSSYEQYF. The CDR3, as DNA: TGTGCCAGCAGTGACCAAAAACAGGGCCCTAGCTCCTACGAGCAGTACTTC.

This clonotype occurred many times. The chain links TRBV6-5 to TRBJ1-1; the D gene is possibly TRBD1 (5 bases). Germline V gene data show CDR1 as MNHEY and CDR2 as SVGAGI. V was cut by 2 bases and J by 4 bases, with 14 bases left in between. This CDR3 comprises 15 residues. The CDR3: CASSYLPGRGTEAFF. CDR3 coding DNA: TGTGCCAGCAGTTACCTACCGGGACGGGGCACTGAAGCTTTCTTT.

The J gene is TRBJ2-7, the V gene TRBV28; no definite D call. CDR1 is MDHEN, CDR2 SYDVKM, per germline. The CDR3 loop spans 14 amino acids. Trimming removed 1 base from V and 2 bases from J, with 9 bases in between. The CDR3 is CASSLSGAPYEQYF. For the CDR3, the DNA is TGTGCCAGCAGTTTATCCGGAGCACCCTACGAGCAGTACTTC.

This clonotype was seen a few times. The rearrangement links TRBV25-1 to TRBJ1-3, with no clear D. The V gene's germline CDR1 is MGHDK and CDR2 SYGVNS. The CDR3 has 18 residues. Trimming left V 4 bases short and J 7 bases short, with 26 bases between. CDR3 protein: CASSGYDSGYWTRNTIYF. For the CDR3, the DNA is TGTGCCAGCAGTGGATACGATTCAGGATATTGGACCCGTAACACCATATATTTT.

Regarding this clonotype: A much larger clone differs by one base, so this may be a read error. V gene TRBV6-1 combines with J gene TRBJ1-2, with D perhaps TRBD1 (6 bases). This CDR3 region has 15 residues. Germline loops: CDR1 MNHNS, CDR2 SASEGT. The CDR3 DNA sequence: TGTGCCAGCAGTGCCTGGACAGCGACTAACTATGGCAACACCTTC. It yields the protein CASSAWTATNYGNTF.

The rearrangement links TRBV6-6 to TRBJ2-3; 7 bases align to TRBD2. The CDR3 extends over 15 amino acids. V was clipped by 0 bases and J by 2 bases; unmatched bases: 2. Germline V gene lookup returns CDR1 MNHNY and CDR2 SVGAGI (reference sequence). Here the CDR3 reads CASSYSAGDTDTQYF. The CDR3 DNA follows: TGTGCCAGCAGTTACTCCGCGGGGGACACAGATACGCAGTATTTT.

This clonotype was counted at least ten times. The chain carries TRBV12-3 or TRBV12-4 and TRBJ2-5, with 10 bases lining up with TRBD2. With V trimmed by 5 bases and J by 0 bases, 6 bases remained unmatched. The CDR3 has 16 amino acids. The CDR3 protein is CASSPNSGGYQETQYF. CDR3 bases: TGTGCCAGCAGTCCTAATAGCGGGGGGTACCAAGAGACCCAGTACTTC.

This clonotype was counted at least ten times. V usage is TRBV13 and J usage is TRBJ1-3, with 8 bases fitting TRBD1. This CDR3 region has 17 residues. Germline assignment: CDR1 PRHDT and CDR2 FYEKMQ (reference sequence). The trim removed 5 bases at V and 4 bases at J, leaving 13 bases unmatched. CDR3 DNA: TGTGCCAGCAGCCCCCCGGACAGGGATGCCTCCGGAAACACCATATATTTT. Translation: CASSPPDRDASGNTIYF.

Turning to this clonotype: The junction differs from germline at one of its ends, possibly a read error. The chain couples TRBV4-1 to TRBJ2-4; a weak D match, TRBD2 (6 bases). Germline V CDR1 and CDR2: MGHRA, YSYEKL. The CDR3 runs to 17 residues. CDR3 residues: CTSSQENKGLLRYIQYF. The CDR3 DNA reads as TGCACCAGCAGCCAAGAAAATAAGGGACTCCTGAGGTACATTCAGTACTTC.

This clonotype was found a few times. V gene TRBV11-2 combines with J gene TRBJ2-5; D unclear. V lost 5 bases and J 7 bases, leaving 11 bases between the germline ends. Germline lookup yields CDR1 SGHAT and CDR2 FQNNGV. The CDR3 consists of 12 residues. The CDR3 spells CASSPSSATQYF. Written as DNA, the CDR3 is TGTGCCAGCAGCCCCAGTTCGGCGACCCAGTACTTC.

The table lists this clonotype with a few counts. The rearrangement links TRBV14 to TRBJ2-7; 11 nucleotides match TRBD2. Trimming at V came to 2 bases and at J to 0 bases, leaving 0 bases not matched to a gene. Germline-derived CDR1 and CDR2 are SGHDN and FVKESK. The CDR3 loop spans 15 amino acids. CDR3 DNA sequence: TGTGCCAGCAGCCAACTAGCGGGGGGCTCCTACGAGCAGTACTTC. It specifies CASSQLAGGSYEQYF.

Many counts were recorded for this clonotype. This chain uses TRBV11-2 with TRBJ2-1, with D hard to call. The length of the CDR3 is 12 residues. The V end lost 8 bases, the J end lost 10 bases, and 15 bases lay between the germline ends. Germline assignment: CDR1 SGHAT and CDR2 FQNNGV. The CDR3 region has the DNA TGTGCCAGCGCCGGTCAAGGAGAAGAGCAGTTCTTC. It encodes CASAGQGEEQFF. The full variable domain, in which reference TRBV11-2 and TRBJ2-1 provide the parts outside the CDR3, is EAGVAQSPRYKIIEKRQSVAFWCNPISGHATLYWYQQILGQGPKLLIQFQNNGVVDDSQLPKDRFSAERLKGVDSTLKIQPAKLEDSAVYLCASAGQGEEQFFGPGTRLTVL.

The chain employs TRBV7-9 and TRBJ2-5; 8 bases map to TRBD1. Unmatched junction bases numbered 7, after V lost 4 bases and J lost 3 bases. The CDR3 runs to 15 residues. Germline CDR1 reads SEHNR; CDR2 reads FQNEAQ (reference sequence). The CDR3 nucleotides read TGTGCCAGCAGCTACTCCGGGACAGGAGAAGAGACCCAGTACTTC. It translates to CASSYSGTGEETQYF.

This clonotype was counted a few times. V and J are TRBV5-1 and TRBJ2-1; 7 positions agree with TRBD2. There are 17 residues in the CDR3. Germline CDR1 and CDR2: SGHRS and YFSETQ. J lost 4 bases, V lost 4 bases, and 14 bases had no gene match. The CDR3 DNA reads TGCGCCAGCAGCCCGGGAGGACTATCCATGGGGTACAATGAGCAGTTCTTC. This translates into CASSPGGLSMGYNEQFF.

This CDR3 is CASGKDPSGVVYEQYF. The CDR3 region has the DNA TGCGCCAGCGGCAAAGATCCGTCAGGGGTGGTCTACGAGCAGTACTTC. This sequence joins TRBV4-1 and TRBJ2-7; TRBD1 is a possible D gene (6 bases). Between the trimmed V and J ends, which lost 8 bases and 3 bases, there was a span of 23 bases. Germline lookup yields CDR1 MGHRA and CDR2 YSYEKL. There are 16 residues in the CDR3.